The clone carrying this T cell receptor beta chain was counted a single time. Its antigen remains unidentified. The protocol was immunoSEQ multiplex PCR, while the TCRdb copy is restricted to in-frame clones and leaves out a portion. The data contain 110,000 to 150,000 clones, 84% of them singletons. This record comes from a study of cytomegalovirus exposure and HLA in healthy donors. Study observations and caveats: The tendency of first-cohort TCR clusters to co-occur in the 90 to 150 validation repertoires emerged from a later analysis.

The CDR3 is made up of 15 amino acids. Germline-derived CDR1 and CDR2 are LNHNV and YYDKDF (reference sequence). Trimming pared 0 bases from V and 5 bases from J, leaving 13 bases between. The donors were in the approximately 120-subject validation cohort; that cohort was separate from the roughly 660-subject first cohort. The gene calls are TRBV15 and TRBJ1-1, with a tentative D call TRBD1 (5 bases). The sequence came from a woman in her 30s in good health and CMV-seronegative. The material sequenced was PBMCs. Here the CDR3 reads CATSRDLLGETEAFF. The CDR3 region has the DNA TGTGCCACCAGCAGAGATCTTTTAGGGGAAACTGAAGCTTTCTTT. Full variable domain (remainder filled in from reference TRBV15 and TRBJ1-1): DAMVIQNPRYQVTQFGKPVTLSCSQTLNHNVMYWYQQKSSQAPKLLFHYYDKDFNNEADTPDNFQSRRPNTSFCFLDIRSPGLGDTAMYLCATSRDLLGETEAFFGQGTRLTVV.